A single sample is the source of the 22 T cell receptor beta chains below, sequenced in a study of T-cell memory formation after mild COVID-19. Each CDR3 protein gets one entry after TCRdb re-called the 5' RACE reads with MiXCR. The sample records about 40,000 distinct CDR3 sequences, about 6.1% being singletons. The sample comprised PBMCs or a T cell subset sorted from them (not recorded which). The receptors come from an adult who had mild COVID-19 (a few samples of this study predate the infection). Cell type and time point are not known.

This clonotype was detected ten times or more. This chain uses TRBV6-5 with TRBJ2-7, with TRBD2 identical over 9 bases. V shed 7 bases, J shed 6 bases, and the junction held 16 bases outside the gene matches. The CDR3 has 16 amino acids. Germline-derived CDR1 and CDR2 are MNHEY and SVGAGI. The CDR3 bases are TGTGCCAGCACCCCAAGGTTCGCGGGAGGGCCAATCGAGCAGTACTTC. This gives the protein CASTPRFAGGPIEQYF.

The chain recombines TRBV5-1 with TRBJ1-1; no clear D. The germline V and J ends were trimmed by 4 bases and 5 bases, with 6 bases remaining between them. The length of the CDR3 is 11 residues. CDR1 is SGHRS and CDR2 is YFSETQ in the germline V gene. The CDR3 here is CASSMGTEAFF. The CDR3, as DNA: TGCGCCAGCAGCATGGGGACTGAAGCTTTCTTT.

At least ten counts were recorded for this clonotype. The chain is built from TRBV4-2 and TRBJ1-1; tentative D call: TRBD1 (5 bases). Germline V gene sequence: CDR1 LGHNA, CDR2 YNFKEQ. Trimming stripped 0 bases from V and 7 bases from J, with 27 bases between. The CDR3 length is 19 residues. CDR3: CASSQDWKALGAWESEAFF. In DNA form, the CDR3 reads TGTGCCAGCAGCCAAGATTGGAAGGCTTTAGGGGCATGGGAAAGTGAAGCTTTCTTT.

This rearrangement joins TRBV11-2 to TRBJ2-7; 7 bases fit TRBD1. Germline-derived CDR1 and CDR2 are SGHAT and FQNNGV. CDR3 size: 13 residues. With V trimmed by 7 bases and J by 3 bases, 6 bases remained unmatched. The CDR3: CASILNRGYEQYF. CDR3 nucleotide sequence: TGTGCCAGCATTCTTAACAGGGGCTACGAGCAGTACTTC.

This clonotype has more than one count but fewer than ten. The rearrangement links TRBV3-1 to TRBJ2-3; 7 nucleotides agree with TRBD2. The V segment lost 0 bases and the J segment 0 bases; nucleotides outside the gene matches: 18. The CDR3 extends over 21 amino acids. The V gene's germline CDR1 is LGHDT and CDR2 YNNKEL (reference sequence). This chain's CDR3 is CASSQDPAIRASGVSTDTQYF. Here the CDR3 DNA reads TGTGCCAGCAGCCAAGACCCAGCCATCAGGGCCAGCGGGGTGAGCACAGATACGCAGTATTTT.

The rearrangement joins TRBV5-4 to TRBJ1-2; a weak D match, TRBD1 (5 bases). Trimming took off 4 bases at V and 4 bases at J, with 17 bases between the two ends. Germline assignment: CDR1 SGHNT and CDR2 YYREEE (reference sequence). There are 15 residues in the CDR3. CDR3 sequence: CASSEQARDGYGYTF. CDR3 nucleotide sequence: TGTGCCAGCAGCGAGCAGGCCAGGGACGGCTATGGCTACACCTTC.

The chain recombines TRBV14 with TRBJ2-2; 8 nucleotides align to TRBD1. V trimming: 4 bases; J trimming: 7 bases; junction bases outside the gene matches: 8. The CDR3 sequence is 15 residues long. Germline loops: CDR1 SGHDN, CDR2 FVKESK. The CDR3 is CASSPQDRGGGELFF. For the CDR3, the DNA is TGTGCCAGCAGCCCCCAAGACAGGGGTGGCGGGGAGCTGTTTTTT.

This clonotype was seen ten or more times. This chain uses TRBV25-1 with TRBJ2-7; TRBD1 matches at 9 bases. The V and J ends lost 4 bases and 4 bases, in that order; junction bases with no gene match: 5. The CDR3 is made up of 14 amino acids. Germline CDR1 MGHDK, CDR2 SYGVNS. The CDR3 nucleotides read TGTGCCAGCAGTGCAACAGGGGGCTTATACGAGCAGTACTTC. Amino acid sequence: CASSATGGLYEQYF.

This rearrangement joins TRBV6-2 or TRBV6-3 to TRBJ2-1, with D possibly being TRBD1 (6 bases). CDR3 size: 15 residues. Looked up from germline, CDR1 is MNHEY and CDR2 is SVGEGT. V dropped 2 bases and J dropped 8 bases, with 16 bases sitting between them. The DNA of the CDR3 is TGTGCCAGCAGTTACCCGGGGCTCAGGGGCGATGAGCAGTTCTTC. Translation: CASSYPGLRGDEQFF.

Only a few counts were recorded for this clonotype. The rearrangement uses TRBV29-1 and TRBJ2-4; D assignment may be TRBD1 or TRBD2 (6 bases each). V was clipped by 1 base and J by 2 bases, with 15 bases between them. CDR1 SQVTM and CDR2 ANQGSEA come from the germline V gene. The CDR3 extends over 16 amino acids. The CDR3 loop reads CSVEGIWGASKNIQYF. The CDR3 DNA reads TGCAGCGTTGAAGGCATCTGGGGGGCTTCCAAAAACATTCAGTACTTC.

The gene calls are TRBV6-1 and TRBJ1-5, with D unclear. The CDR3 contains 12 residues. V was clipped by 6 bases and J by 3 bases, with 6 bases between them. In germline, CDR1 is MNHNS, CDR2 SASEGT. The CDR3 protein is CASSVTNQPQHF. CDR3 coding DNA: TGTGCCAGCAGCGTTACCAATCAGCCCCAGCATTTT.

This clonotype was observed many times. This rearrangement joins TRBV6-2 or TRBV6-3 to TRBJ2-6, with D possibly called TRBD1 or TRBD2 (5 bases each). CDR3 length: 15 amino acids. Germline CDR1 is MNHEY and CDR2 is SVGEGT. V gave up 2 bases and J gave up 2 bases, with 7 bases separating them. The CDR3 DNA follows: TGTGCCAGCAGTTACCAGGGAGCTGGGGCCAACGTCCTGACTTTC. Amino acid sequence: CASSYQGAGANVLTF.

This clonotype was seen only a few times. V gene TRBV20-1 combines with J gene TRBJ2-7; D may match TRBD1 or TRBD2 (7 bases each). Trimming shortened V by 5 bases and J by 7 bases, and 24 bases separated the two germline ends. The CDR3 consists of 15 residues. Germline CDR1 DFQATT, CDR2 SNEGSKA (reference sequence). The CDR3 DNA follows: TGCAGTGCTCAGGGGGGGCGGGCAGGTTTTTGGGAGCAGTACTTC. The encoded protein is CSAQGGRAGFWEQYF.

This rearrangement joins TRBV6-5 to TRBJ2-3; D call uncertain. V lost 7 bases, J lost 2 bases, and 13 bases lay in between. This CDR3 contains 14 residues. The V gene's germline CDR1 is MNHEY and CDR2 SVGAGI. CDR3 amino acids: CASTFSKFTDTQYF. CDR3 nucleotides: TGTGCCAGCACCTTCTCTAAGTTCACAGATACGCAGTATTTT.

This clonotype was seen only a few times. V and J are TRBV5-1 and TRBJ2-7; 8 nucleotides match TRBD2. V lost 4 bases, J lost 1 base, and 7 bases stayed unmatched. This CDR3 comprises 15 residues. Per the germline V gene, CDR1 is SGHRS and CDR2 is YFSETQ. In nucleotides, the CDR3 is TGCGCCAGCAGCCCCGCCGCGGGGGGATCCTACGAGCAGTACTTC. Protein: CASSPAAGGSYEQYF. Full variable domain (rest looked up from reference TRBV5-1 and TRBJ2-7): KAGVTQTPRYLIKTRGQQVTLSCSPISGHRSVSWYQQTPGQGLQFLFEYFSETQRNKGNFPGRFSGRQFSNSRSEMNVSTLELGDSALYLCASSPAAGGSYEQYFGPGTRLTVT.

DNA for the CDR3: TGTGCCTGGAGGAGGGGAGGGAATACCAACCTAGCCAAAAACATTCAGTACTTC. This encodes CAWRRGGNTNLAKNIQYF. This chain connects TRBV30 to TRBJ2-4, with 7 bases matching TRBD2. Germline CDR1 reads GTSNPN; CDR2 reads SVGIG (reference sequence). Trimming took 3 bases from V and 0 from J; bases not matched to a gene: 14. The length of the CDR3 is 18 residues.

The sample holds many counts of this clonotype. The V call is TRBV9, the J call TRBJ2-7; D tentatively fits TRBD1 or TRBD2 (5 bases each). CDR1 is SGDLS and CDR2 is YYNGEE in the germline V gene. The germline V and J ends were trimmed by 4 bases and 0 bases, with 14 bases remaining between them. The CDR3 extends over 15 amino acids. CDR3 protein: CASSPGEGVSYEQYF. CDR3 bases: TGTGCCAGCAGCCCCGGGGAAGGGGTCTCCTACGAGCAGTACTTC.

This clonotype showed up just a few times. This sequence joins TRBV6-6 and TRBJ2-2; D perhaps matches TRBD1 (6 bases). Germline V lookup: CDR1 MNHNY, CDR2 SVGAGI (reference sequence). The CDR3 is made up of 13 amino acids. In nucleotides, the CDR3 is TGTGCGGAACAGGGCGATCCGACCGGGGAGCTGTTTTTT. Its protein is CAEQGDPTGELFF.

This clonotype has at least ten counts. The chain employs TRBV7-2 and TRBJ1-2; no definite D call. The germline V and J ends were trimmed by 5 bases and 4 bases, with 8 bases remaining between them. Germline lookup yields CDR1 SGHTA and CDR2 FQGNSA. The CDR3 is 12 amino acids. CDR3 sequence: CASSRVAYGYTF. Written as DNA, the CDR3 is TGTGCCAGCAGCAGGGTGGCCTATGGCTACACCTTC.

In its sample, this clonotype was seen many times. V usage is TRBV6-5 and J usage is TRBJ1-1; TRBD1 matches 7 bases. The germline gives CDR1 MNHEY, CDR2 SVGAGI. After removal of 5 bases from V and 1 base from J, the junction contained 7 bases not matched to a gene. CDR3 length: 15 residues. Here the CDR3 reads CASSEKGQPNTEAFF. In nucleotides, the CDR3 is TGTGCCAGCAGTGAAAAGGGACAGCCGAACACTGAAGCTTTCTTT.

This clonotype was seen more than once but under ten times. The V gene is TRBV12-5, the J gene TRBJ1-1, with TRBD1 as a possible D gene (6 bases). Germline CDR1 is LGHNT and CDR2 is FRNRAP. This CDR3 spans 14 amino acids. Between the trimmed V and J ends, which lost 7 bases and 4 bases, there was a span of 16 bases. CDR3 bases: TGTGCTAGTGCCAAAGGGGGGTCAGTCACTGAAGCTTTCTTT. As protein: CASAKGGSVTEAFF.

This clonotype showed up just a few times. This chain uses TRBV20-1 with TRBJ2-5; 13 bases line up with TRBD2. V lost 1 base, J lost 9 bases, and 14 bases stayed unmatched. Germline V gene sequence: CDR1 DFQATT, CDR2 SNEGSKA (reference sequence). The CDR3 runs 17 residues. This CDR3 is CSARGLAGGLVGRAQYF. The CDR3 coding sequence is TGCAGTGCTAGAGGACTAGCGGGGGGTTTGGTCGGTCGGGCCCAGTACTTC.